Here is one T cell receptor beta chain with its context. Its specificity is not known. This sample was taken from a study of radiotherapy plus CTLA-4 blockade in lung cancer. Lung cancer patients with chemo-refractory metastatic non-small-cell disease were given focal radiation plus CTLA-4 blockade with ipilimumab. Germline lookup yields CDR1 SGHTA and CDR2 FQGTGA. CDR3 length equals 15 residues. V shed 5 bases, J shed 6 bases, and the junction held 11 bases outside the gene matches. TCRdb's table, derived via immunoSEQ multiplex PCR, lists solely in-frame clones and lacks some. Here the sample spans more than 90,000 clones, 80% to 90% being singletons. General observations from the study: Expansion of tumor-derived TCR clones was observed in blood after radiotherapy plus ipilimumab. Among reported predictors of response, early blood T cell clone dynamics with interferon-beta performed best.

The chain couples TRBV7-3 to TRBJ2-7; 9 positions agree with TRBD1. This sample comprised peripheral blood, obtained from a patient treated with radiotherapy plus ipilimumab. This receptor was obtained from a human donor with non-small cell lung cancer that progressed on radiotherapy plus ipilimumab. CDR3 in amino acids: CASSPGTGGIFEQYF. DNA for the CDR3: TGTGCCAGCAGCCCTGGTACAGGGGGCATCTTCGAGCAGTACTTC.